This section outlines one T cell receptor (beta chain) sequence together with its context. The antigen remains unidentified. V was pared by 2 bases and J by 3 bases, with 17 bases between. This CDR3 is built from 16 residues. Germline V lookup: CDR1 MNHEY, CDR2 SVGAGI. As for the donors, each was a healthy bone marrow donor. The PCR used 60 Vbeta and 13 Jbeta primers. Method: immunoSEQ multiplex PCR; TCRdb's copy keeps in-frame clones and lacks some. Of around 140,000 clones listed, 75% to 80% were seen once; the top ten hold under 2%. The sample is drawn from a study of cytomegalovirus exposure and HLA in healthy donors. Study results and caveats: Several of the most significant clusters appeared linked to common viral pathogens, based on a later analysis. Apart from CMV serostatus, no immune exposure information was available. One variant, a missense change in DCLRE1C, was linked in a later analysis to TCR beta V- and J-gene trimming.

The genes are TRBV6-5 and TRBJ2-7; D ambiguous. Source material: PBMCs. The receptor comes from a female donor in good health and CMV-seronegative. The CDR3, as DNA: TGTGCCAGCAGTTACAACATTAGATCGGGTAACTACGAGCAGTACTTC. Encoded protein: CASSYNIRSGNYEQYF.